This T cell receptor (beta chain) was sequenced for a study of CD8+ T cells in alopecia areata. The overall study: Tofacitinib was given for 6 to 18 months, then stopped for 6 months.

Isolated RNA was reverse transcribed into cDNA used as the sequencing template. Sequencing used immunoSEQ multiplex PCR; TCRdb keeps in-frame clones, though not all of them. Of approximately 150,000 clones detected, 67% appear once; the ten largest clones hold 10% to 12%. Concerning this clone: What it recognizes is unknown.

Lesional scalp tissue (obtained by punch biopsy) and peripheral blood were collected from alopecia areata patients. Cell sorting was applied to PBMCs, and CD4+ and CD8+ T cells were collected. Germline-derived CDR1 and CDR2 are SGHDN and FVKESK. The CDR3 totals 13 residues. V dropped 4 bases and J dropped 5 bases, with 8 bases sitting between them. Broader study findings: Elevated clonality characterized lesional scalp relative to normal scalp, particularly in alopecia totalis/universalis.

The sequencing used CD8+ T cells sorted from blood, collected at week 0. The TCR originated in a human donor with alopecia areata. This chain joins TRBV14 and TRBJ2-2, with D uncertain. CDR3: CASSLYSTGELFF. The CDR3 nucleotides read TGTGCCAGCAGCCTATACAGTACCGGGGAGCTGTTTTTT.